The source of this TCR beta chain is a study of regulatory T cells in long-lasting Graves disease. CDR3 length equals 11 residues. Germline loops: CDR1 DFQATT, CDR2 SNEGSKA (reference sequence). Trimming left V 4 bases short and J 10 bases short, with 11 bases between. The time point: newly diagnosed GD, antithyroid drugs for less than 3 months. With RNA extracted from PBMCs as input, the TCR library was made. For TCR beta, libraries came from iRepertoire HTBI primers and Arm-PCR of CDR3 regions. In the study's own analysis: Across samples, 60 to 75 TRBV and some 14 TRBJ segments were found. Each CDR3 protein gets one entry after TCRdb re-called the multiplex PCR reads with MiXCR. What appears here as the V and J calls and clone size reflects TCRdb's work, not the paper's. The repertoire includes fewer than 450,000 distinct CDR3 sequences, 15% of them detected once, and about 8.2% sits in the top ten.

These same data were also listed under a study on T cells in Graves' hyperthyroidism and ophthalmopathy.

Source: peripheral blood mononuclear cells (PBMCs), taken at new diagnosis, from a patient treated with antithyroid drugs. The J gene is TRBJ2-4, the V gene TRBV20-1, with D possibly matching TRBD1 (5 bases). The receptor was isolated from a woman between 40 and 50 years old with Graves disease. CDR3 sequence reads: CSAIDRFIQYF. CDR3 sequence (DNA): TGCAGTGCTATAGACAGATTTATTCAGTACTTC.